Each of the 13 T cell receptor beta chains below was sequenced from the same sample in a study of post-analysis software for immune sequencing data. Study findings and constraints: Controls showed lower frequencies than patients for 4 or 5 TRBV segments, and TRBV5-6, TRBV5-1 and TRBV20-1 were among these.

The antigens these receptors bind are not known. The TCR beta cDNA libraries carried unique molecular identifiers. From the PCR reads, TCRdb called clonotypes with MiXCR, one entry per CDR3 protein. The table shows 250,000 to 300,000 distinct CDR3 sequences, with 36% occurring only once. Source material: blood. The receptors were gathered from a girl under 18 with multiple sclerosis.

This clonotype was observed at least ten times. This rearrangement joins TRBV7-8 to TRBJ1-2; the D gene is possibly TRBD1 (6 bases). Germline CDR1 SGHVS, CDR2 FQNEAQ. V was pared by 5 bases and J by 6 bases, with 10 bases between. The CDR3 is 12 residues long. CDR3 loop: CASSQRGDGYTF. CDR3 in DNA: TGTGCCAGCAGCCAGAGGGGGGATGGCTACACCTTC.

This clonotype was seen many times. The chain uses TRBV5-6 and TRBJ1-2, with D possibly TRBD1 on 6 matching bases. Germline assignment: CDR1 SGHDT and CDR2 YYEEEE. The CDR3 is 15 amino acids. Trimming left V 3 bases short and J 2 bases short, with 14 bases between. CDR3 in amino acids: CASSSAGQRNYGYTF. The DNA for the CDR3 is TGTGCCAGCAGCTCCGCGGGACAAAGAAACTATGGCTACACCTTC. The variable domain in full, with the rest retrieved from reference TRBV5-6 and TRBJ1-2, is DAGVTQSPTHLIKTRGQQVTLRCSPKSGHDTVSWYQQALGQGPQFIFQYYEEEERQRGNFPDRFSGHQFPNYSSELNVNALLLGDSALYLCASSSAGQRNYGYTFGSGTRLTVV.

In its sample, this clonotype was seen a few times. A much larger clone lies a single base off, so this may be a read error. The chain joins TRBV5-1 to TRBJ2-1; no clear D gene. V lost 0 bases to trimming and J lost 2 bases, with 9 bases between them. The CDR3 contains 15 residues. Germline values: CDR1 SGHRS, CDR2 YFSETQ. The CDR3 sequence is CASSLGGDPYNEQFF. The CDR3 coding sequence is TGCGCCAGCAGCTTGGGCGGAGACCCCTACAATGAGCAGTTCTTC. Looking up the rest from reference TRBV5-1 and TRBJ2-1 gives the full variable domain: KAGVTQTPRYLIKTRGQQVTLSCSPISGHRSVSWYQQTPGQGLQFLFEYFSETQRNKGNFPGRFSGRQFSNSRSEMNVSTLELGDSALYLCASSLGGDPYNEQFFGPGTRLTVL.

Note on this clonotype: It is unclear where the CDR3 begins or ends on the DNA, so no DNA is shown, and the CDR3 is as TCRdb lists it. The chain employs TRBV29-1 and TRBJ2-1; the table's D call, TRBD1, was not checked against the DNA. Germline CDR1 SQVTM, CDR2 ANQGSEA. The CDR3 adds up to 15 amino acids, both ends counted. CDR3 sequence reads: CSVDWGRGSYNEQNF.

This clonotype was recorded at least ten times. The CDR3 nucleotides read TGTGCCACCAGTCCCACCAGACAGGACACAGATACGCAGTATTTT. This gives the protein CATSPTRQDTDTQYF. The chain links TRBV24-1 to TRBJ2-3; tentative D call: TRBD1 (6 bases). In germline, CDR1 is KGHDR, CDR2 SFDVKD. Trimming removed 6 bases from V and 2 bases from J, with 14 bases in between. The length of the CDR3 is 15 residues.

This clonotype was seen ten or more times. The chain carries TRBV5-1 and TRBJ1-2, with TRBD1 as a possible D gene (6 bases). The CDR3 spans 15 residues. Germline-derived CDR1 and CDR2 are SGHRS and YFSETQ. Trimming removed 4 bases from V and 8 bases from J, with 21 bases in between. The CDR3 nucleotides are TGCGCCAGCAGCGAGACAGGCGACGAGGTCTACGGCTACACCTTC. Translated: CASSETGDEVYGYTF.

This CDR3 is CASSEGPTGELFF. CDR3 nucleotide sequence: TGTGCCAGCAGTGAAGGCCCCACCGGGGAGCTGTTTTTT. The chain couples TRBV2 to TRBJ2-2, with no clear D. V lost 1 base and J 4 bases, leaving 4 bases between the germline ends. Germline CDR1 SNHLY, CDR2 FYNNEI. The CDR3 is made up of 13 amino acids. Drawing the rest from reference TRBV2 and TRBJ2-2, the complete variable domain is EPEVTQTPSHQVTQMGQEVILRCVPISNHLYFYWYRQILGQKVEFLVSFYNNEISEKSEIFDDQFSVERPDGSNFTLKIRSTKLEDSAMYFCASSEGPTGELFFGEGSRLTVL.

This clonotype was seen a handful of times. The V call is TRBV20-1, the J call TRBJ1-3; D gene uncertain. The CDR3 sequence is 15 residues long. Trimming took off 3 bases at V and 0 bases at J, with 12 bases between the two ends. From germline, CDR1 is DFQATT and CDR2 SNEGSKA (reference sequence). CDR3 protein: CSARGSSYSGNTIYF. CDR3 bases: TGCAGTGCTAGGGGTTCTTCCTACTCTGGAAACACCATATATTTT.

The chain employs TRBV12-3 or TRBV12-4 and TRBJ1-2; 7 bases match TRBD1. V lost 4 bases and J lost 2; bases outside the gene matches: 4. The CDR3 contains 14 residues. CDR3 coding DNA: TGTGCCAGCAGTTCGACAGGGAGGAACTATGGCTACACCTTC. It translates to CASSSTGRNYGYTF.

This clonotype was observed many times. It may be a read error: a sequence one base away is much more abundant. V is TRBV6-4 and J is TRBJ2-1, with 8 bases that match TRBD2. The J segment lost 8 bases and the V segment lost 6 bases, leaving 9 bases of the junction unmatched. The germline V gene has CDR1 MRHNA and CDR2 SNTAGT. This CDR3 comprises 14 residues. The CDR3 region has the DNA TGTGCCAGCAGGGACCGGGAGGGCCCCCATGAGCAGTTCTTC. It is translated as CASRDREGPHEQFF.

The V and J genes are TRBV6-6 and TRBJ1-3; D is unresolved. Germline loops: CDR1 MNHNY, CDR2 SVGAGI (reference sequence). Between the trimmed V and J ends, which lost 0 bases and 7 bases, there was a span of 10 bases. The CDR3 sequence is 14 residues long. The CDR3 region has the DNA TGTGCCAGCAGTTACTCCCCCACATCGAACACCATATATTTT. Protein product: CASSYSPTSNTIYF.

This chain links TRBV5-1 with TRBJ2-2; D is unclear. In germline, CDR1 is SGHRS, CDR2 YFSETQ. This CDR3 contains 13 residues. V gave up 4 bases and J gave up 2 bases, with 6 bases separating them. The CDR3 is CASSRENTGELFF. DNA for the CDR3: TGCGCCAGCAGCAGGGAAAACACCGGGGAGCTGTTTTTT.

The chain couples TRBV2 to TRBJ2-7; 7 nucleotides line up with TRBD2. The J call may be in error: the DNA end matches TRBJ2-5 better. This CDR3 comprises 16 residues. Germline CDR1 and CDR2: SNHLY and FYNNEI. The CDR3, as DNA: TGTGCCAGCAGTTCGAATGGCGGGAGCGTCAAAGAGACCCAGTACTTC. This encodes CASSSNGGSVKETQYF.